This T cell receptor beta chain derives from a study of Ad26.COV2.S vaccination and SARS-CoV-2 variants. The sample's treatment: approximately 18 received Ad26.COV2.S at low or high dose, single or two shots; about five received placebo; per-sample allocation not given. Repertoires come from day 63 after the first vaccine or placebo injection. The CDR3 is 15 amino acids. Germline trimming cut 3 bases from V and 7 bases from J; bases unmatched to any gene: 6. Germline loops: CDR1 KGHSH, CDR2 LQKENI. The data were produced by immunoSEQ multiplex PCR, yet TCRdb's version contains in-frame clones alone and is incomplete. The profile shows about 320,000 clones, over 80% of them singletons.

Source: peripheral blood, taken in a trial of Ad26.COV2.S vaccine versus placebo. The receptor's source is a person aged 18-60 years who received the Ad26.COV2.S COVID-19 vaccine or a placebo. This chain connects TRBV18 to TRBJ1-6, with TRBD1 identical over 7 bases. CDR3 residues: CASSPLTGTNSPLHF. The CDR3 bases are TGTGCCAGCTCACCGCTGACAGGGACGAATTCACCCCTCCACTTT.